This entry concerns a single T cell receptor (beta chain). The antigen remains unidentified. The time point here: week 5, during vaccination. Each vaccine dose was 300 ug of mutant IDH1 20-mer peptide, with topical imiquimod. The sample originates from a study of a mutant IDH1 vaccine in newly diagnosed glioma. Study background: Vaccination started 4-6 weeks after radiotherapy alone, or with temozolomide cycles. Patients were pretreated with radiotherapy, temozolomide, or both, mostly both.

Here immunoSEQ multiplex PCR was the method, and the copy in TCRdb shows in-frame clones only, minus some. The sample contains about 40,000 clones, more than 85% of which appear only once. The CDR3 consists of 15 residues. The germline gives CDR1 KGHSH, CDR2 LQKENI. V was shortened by 6 bases and J by 3 bases, with 14 bases between the two germline ends. The specimen comprised PBMCs, sampled from a glioma patient whose treatment included an IDH1 peptide vaccine. V usage is TRBV18 and J usage is TRBJ1-4; the D is unclear. The origin of this receptor is a man aged 50 to 60 with glioma. DNA for the CDR3: TGTGCCAGCTCCCGAGCTCGGACCCCTAATGAAAAACTGTTTTTT. Translated: CASSRARTPNEKLFF.